The 25 T cell receptor beta chains below all came from one sample that was sequenced in a study of shared clonotypes between healthy human individuals. The method was immunoSEQ multiplex PCR; TCRdb's version includes in-frame clones alone and lacks a portion of them. Here the sample spans around 990,000 clones, roughly 80% being singletons. Sequencing was done on a sample of memory CD4+ T cells from PBMCs. Stated subset: CD45RA-negative fraction. Receptors originate from a man aged 18 to 29 in good health. Some clones in this sample may be carry-over from other donors' samples.

This chain uses TRBV4-2 with TRBJ2-7; TRBD2 matches 8 bases. Germline CDR1 is LGHNA and CDR2 is YNFKEQ. Trimming at V came to 5 bases and at J to 3 bases, leaving 6 bases not matched to a gene. The CDR3 covers 14 residues. The CDR3 spells CASSISSGSYEQYF. The CDR3 nucleotides read TGTGCCAGCAGCATCTCCAGCGGGAGCTACGAGCAGTACTTC.

J is TRBJ2-7 and V is TRBV4-2; the match to TRBD1 covers 9 bases. The CDR3 has 15 amino acids. With 5 bases clipped from V and 1 base from J, the junction kept 6 bases outside the gene matches. The germline gives CDR1 LGHNA, CDR2 YNFKEQ. CDR3 nucleotide sequence: TGTGCCAGCAGCGGACAGGGGAAGAAGTCCTACGAGCAGTACTTC. It translates to CASSGQGKKSYEQYF.

Regarding this clone: A much more abundant neighbour one base away suggests this may be a read error. The gene calls are TRBV30 and TRBJ1-1, with a possible D match to TRBD1 (6 bases). The germline V gene encodes CDR1 GTSNPN and CDR2 SVGIG (reference sequence). The CDR3 is 15 residues long. The V and J ends lost 0 bases and 10 bases respectively, with 21 bases between them. This CDR3 is CAWSVQGFYSQGAFF. The CDR3 nucleotides read TGTGCCTGGAGTGTACAGGGATTTTATTCCCAGGGAGCTTTCTTT.

This clone was found a few times. The V and J genes are TRBV6-6 and TRBJ2-1, with D perhaps TRBD2 (6 bases). CDR1 MNHNY and CDR2 SVGAGI come from the germline V gene (reference sequence). Trimming removed 6 bases from V and 0 bases from J, with 12 bases in between. The CDR3 is 15 residues long. The CDR3 nucleotides are TGTGCCAGCAGCCTATTCGGGAGCTCCTACAATGAGCAGTTCTTC. Residues: CASSLFGSSYNEQFF.

The rearrangement joins TRBV25-1 to TRBJ2-5, with 9 nucleotides matching TRBD1. CDR3 size: 14 residues. V dropped 6 bases and J dropped 5; count of bases not matched to a gene: 7. Germline lookup yields CDR1 MGHDK and CDR2 SYGVNS. Here the CDR3 reads CASREQGALETQYF. In nucleotides, the CDR3 is TGTGCCAGCAGGGAACAGGGGGCTCTCGAGACCCAGTACTTC.

This clone appeared many times. An end of the junction differs from the germline gene, which may be a read error. The CDR3 coding sequence is TGTGCCAGCGGTGAGGAACAGGGTATAAAGGAGCTGTTTTTT. This encodes CASGEEQGIKELFF. This chain uses TRBV6-1 with TRBJ1-4, with D possibly being TRBD1 (6 bases). The J call may not be correct, given that the DNA end is closer to TRBJ2-2. Germline V gene sequence: CDR1 MNHNS, CDR2 SASEGT. The CDR3 covers 14 residues.

The chain links TRBV28 to TRBJ2-2, with 8 bases aligning to TRBD2. The germline CDR1 and CDR2 sequences are MDHEN and SYDVKM. This CDR3 region has 15 residues. V lost 11 bases to trimming and J lost 2 bases; unmatched junction nucleotides: 10. The CDR3, as DNA: TGTGCCGCCCGAGCGGCGGGAGGTAACACCGGGGAGCTGTTTTTT. Translation gives CAARAAGGNTGELFF.

J is TRBJ2-7 and V is TRBV21-1; the D call in the table, TRBD2, was not verified against the DNA. TRBV21-1 has pseudogene status. The CDR3 covers 15 residues. CDR3 nucleotide sequence: TGTGCCAGCAGCCCCCGGCGGGGGACCCCCTACGAGCAGTACTTC. Translation gives CASSPRRGTPYEQYF.

This clone was seen at least ten times. The chain recombines TRBV28 with TRBJ1-4; D is undetermined. The CDR3 length is 19 residues. Germline-derived CDR1 and CDR2 are MDHEN and SYDVKM. Trimming left V 3 bases short and J 1 base short, with 21 bases between. In DNA, the CDR3 is TGTGCCAGCAGTTTGTTCTTGGTGGGAGCCCCTCTAACTAATGAAAAACTGTTTTTT. This codes for CASSLFLVGAPLTNEKLFF.

The V and J genes are TRBV2 and TRBJ2-5, with D possibly being TRBD1 (6 bases). The V gene lost 3 bases and the J gene lost 3 bases, with 8 bases spanning the gap. This CDR3 spans 13 amino acids. Germline V gives CDR1 SNHLY, CDR2 FYNNEI. CDR3 coding DNA: TGTGCCAGCAGTGATAGGGACAAAGAGACCCAGTACTTC. It encodes CASSDRDKETQYF.

The genes are TRBV27 and TRBJ2-5; D unresolved. Trimming stripped 5 bases from V and 2 bases from J, with 12 bases between. CDR1 and CDR2 from the germline V gene are MNHEY and SMNVEV (reference sequence). This CDR3 is built from 14 residues. The CDR3 sequence is CASSRHSTQETQYF. As DNA, the CDR3 is TGTGCCAGCAGTCGACACAGTACTCAAGAGACCCAGTACTTC.

The chain has TRBV15 and TRBJ2-7, with unresolved D. The CDR3 contains 15 residues. The V and J ends lost 0 bases and 0 bases respectively, with 9 bases between them. CDR1 and CDR2 (germline): LNHNV, YYDKDF (reference sequence). In DNA, the CDR3 is TGTGCCACCAGCAGAGATCGGCACCGCTCCTACGAGCAGTACTTC. Translating it yields CATSRDRHRSYEQYF.

The V gene is TRBV12-5, the J gene TRBJ1-1; D gene uncertain. This CDR3 spans 13 amino acids. Trimming took off 3 bases at V and 7 bases at J, with 12 bases between the two ends. From germline, CDR1 is LGHNT and CDR2 FRNRAP. The CDR3 protein is CASGFQAGREAFF. The CDR3 DNA sequence: TGTGCTAGTGGTTTCCAGGCCGGCCGTGAAGCTTTCTTT.

The J gene is TRBJ2-1, the V gene TRBV7-9, with 16 bases lining up with TRBD2. The CDR3 contains 18 residues. V shed 2 bases and J 6 bases; nucleotides not matched to a gene: 7. The V gene's germline CDR1 is SEHNR and CDR2 FQNEAQ (reference sequence). The CDR3 DNA reads TGTGCCAGCAGCTTACCGGGACTAGCGGGAGGGATGAGCAATGAGCAGTTCTTC. This translates into CASSLPGLAGGMSNEQFF.

Of note for this clone: The same CDR3 arises from other DNA sequences in this sample as well. The chain uses TRBV27 and TRBJ1-1, with no clear D. This CDR3 has 13 residues. CDR1 and CDR2 from the germline V gene are MNHEY and SMNVEV (reference sequence). V dropped 3 bases and J dropped 3 bases, with 8 bases sitting between them. CDR3 in DNA: TGTGCCAGCAGTTTTGGCAGGTACACTGAAGCTTTCTTT. Amino acids: CASSFGRYTEAFF.

This chain joins TRBV2 and TRBJ2-7, with D maybe TRBD2 (6 bases). V lost 4 bases, J lost 5 bases, and 18 bases lay in between. Germline CDR1 and CDR2: SNHLY and FYNNEI. The CDR3 totals 15 residues. The CDR3 reads CASSVGRTGSDEQYF. The CDR3 coding sequence is TGTGCCAGCAGTGTGGGACGGACCGGGAGCGACGAGCAGTACTTC.

This chain joins TRBV6-5 and TRBJ2-7, with a possible D match to TRBD2 (6 bases). CDR3 length: 12 amino acids. The germline V gene encodes CDR1 MNHEY and CDR2 SVGAGI. V shed 8 bases and J shed 0 bases, with 8 bases lying between them. The CDR3 protein is CASAGSSYEQYF. CDR3 nucleotides: TGTGCCAGCGCGGGGAGCTCCTACGAGCAGTACTTC.

CDR3: CASRHGQIYEQYF. In DNA, the CDR3 is TGTGCCAGCAGGCACGGACAGATCTACGAGCAGTACTTC. The V and J genes are TRBV6-1 and TRBJ2-7; D might be TRBD1 (6 bases). This CDR3 comprises 13 residues. Germline CDR1 and CDR2: MNHNS and SASEGT. Trimming shortened V by 6 bases and J by 3 bases, and 12 bases separated the two germline ends.

This chain uses TRBV6-5 with TRBJ2-7; the D is unclear. Trimming removed 4 bases from V and 3 bases from J, with 13 bases in between. The length of the CDR3 is 14 residues. Germline loops: CDR1 MNHEY, CDR2 SVGAGI. The CDR3 loop reads CASSFSTAYYEQYF. In nucleotides, the CDR3 is TGTGCCAGCAGTTTTTCAACAGCATACTACGAGCAGTACTTC.

The chain couples TRBV6-5 to TRBJ2-7; D possibly corresponds to TRBD2 (6 bases). Germline CDR1 reads MNHEY; CDR2 reads SVGAGI. Trimming left V 2 bases short and J 3 bases short, with 11 bases between. The CDR3 length is 14 residues. Here the CDR3 reads CASSYGDSHYEQYF. In DNA form, the CDR3 reads TGTGCCAGCAGTTACGGGGACTCCCACTACGAGCAGTACTTC.

The count of this clone is one. This chain links TRBV6-5 with TRBJ2-5; TRBD2 matches at 9 bases. After removal of 0 bases from V and 5 bases from J, the junction contained 4 bases not matched to a gene. Germline CDR1 MNHEY, CDR2 SVGAGI. The CDR3 consists of 15 residues. The CDR3 loop reads CASSYSSGSAETQYF. The CDR3 DNA is TGTGCCAGCAGTTACTCTAGCGGGAGTGCCGAGACCCAGTACTTC.

This clone was detected ten times or more. V is TRBV5-1 and J is TRBJ2-1; D might be TRBD1 or TRBD2, each matching 5 bases. V gave up 1 base and J gave up 4 bases, with 15 bases separating them. CDR1 and CDR2 (germline): SGHRS, YFSETQ. This CDR3 region has 16 residues. The CDR3 is CASSLLSGAGYNEQFF. As DNA, the CDR3 is TGCGCCAGCAGCTTGTTGTCTGGGGCGGGTTACAATGAGCAGTTCTTC. Filled out from reference TRBV5-1 and TRBJ2-1, the complete variable domain reads KAGVTQTPRYLIKTRGQQVTLSCSPISGHRSVSWYQQTPGQGLQFLFEYFSETQRNKGNFPGRFSGRQFSNSRSEMNVSTLELGDSALYLCASSLLSGAGYNEQFFGPGTRLTVL.

This chain links TRBV5-1 with TRBJ2-7; TRBD1 aligns across 9 bases. The CDR3 is 13 amino acids. Germline loops: CDR1 SGHRS, CDR2 YFSETQ. The junction had 4 bases not matched to a gene; V was cut back by 3 bases and J by 6 bases. In DNA, the CDR3 is TGCGCCAGCAGCTGGACAGGGGTCGGCGAGCAGTACTTC. It yields the protein CASSWTGVGEQYF.

The chain employs TRBV2 and TRBJ2-1; 7 bases align to TRBD2. This CDR3 region has 15 residues. Trimming took 4 bases from V and 6 from J; bases not matched to a gene: 9. The germline CDR1 and CDR2 sequences are SNHLY and FYNNEI. The chain's CDR3 is CASSVSGRAGNEQFF. The CDR3 coding sequence is TGTGCCAGCAGTGTGTCGGGGAGGGCCGGCAATGAGCAGTTCTTC.

In DNA, the CDR3 is TGTGCCATCAGCCTGGGGACCGTCATCTCTGGAAACACCATATATTTT. Translating gives CAISLGTVISGNTIYF. This sequence joins TRBV10-3 and TRBJ1-3, with a tentative D call TRBD1 (5 bases). The CDR3 has 16 residues. Germline loops: CDR1 ENHRY, CDR2 SYGVKD. Trimming removed 6 bases from V and 0 bases from J, with 15 bases in between.